These 19 T cell receptor beta chains were all obtained from the same sample, sequenced in a study of control samples from healthy donors and cancer patients. Produced via immunoSEQ multiplex PCR; TCRdb's table is partial and in-frame only. The sample comprises 100,000 to 150,000 clones, roughly 90% of which are singletons, and 5.5% to 7% rests with the top ten. Sequenced: blood. The receptors come from a man between 18 and 29 years old in good health.

V and J are TRBV19 and TRBJ1-1; TRBD1 might be the D (5 bases). The CDR3 runs to 14 residues. Trimming shortened V by 5 bases and J by 4 bases, and 14 bases separated the two germline ends. CDR1 LNHDA and CDR2 SQIVND come from the germline V gene (reference sequence). CDR3 region: CASSVRTGGTEAFF. The CDR3 DNA reads as TGTGCCAGTAGTGTACGCACGGGGGGCACTGAAGCTTTCTTT.

This clone turned up a few times. The chain has TRBV19 and TRBJ1-5, with TRBD1 as a possible D gene (5 bases). Germline V gene lookup returns CDR1 LNHDA and CDR2 SQIVND (reference sequence). Trimming took 7 bases from V and 7 from J, leaving 14 bases between them. This CDR3 spans 13 amino acids. CDR3 bases: TGTGCCAGTACCATGGGAGGGGTCCAGCCCCAGCATTTT. It yields the protein CASTMGGVQPQHF.

The CDR3 loop is CASSLFRAENEKLFF. CDR3 sequence (DNA): TGCGCCAGCAGCTTGTTCCGGGCCGAAAATGAAAAACTGTTTTTT. The chain has TRBV5-1 and TRBJ1-4; D not resolved. Trimming removed 1 base from V and 5 bases from J, with 12 bases in between. The germline gives CDR1 SGHRS, CDR2 YFSETQ. The CDR3 is made up of 15 amino acids.

V is TRBV6-5 and J is TRBJ1-2; TRBD1 aligns across 7 bases. Germline trimming cut 2 bases from V and 4 bases from J; bases unmatched to any gene: 10. CDR1 MNHEY and CDR2 SVGAGI come from the germline V gene. The CDR3 has 16 residues. The CDR3 DNA reads as TGTGCCAGCAGTTACACGCCGACAGGGATCGGCTATGGCTACACCTTC. Translated: CASSYTPTGIGYGYTF.

In its sample, this clone was seen once. V and J are TRBV5-6 and TRBJ1-1, with TRBD1 identical over 8 bases. Per germline, CDR1 SGHDT and CDR2 YYEEEE. V lost 1 base, J lost 3 bases, and 8 bases stayed unmatched. The CDR3 length is 16 residues. In DNA form, the CDR3 reads TGTGCCAGCAGCTTGCCGGGCAGGGGGCGCGACACTGAAGCTTTCTTT. Encoded protein: CASSLPGRGRDTEAFF. The complete variable domain, with remaining parts taken from reference TRBV5-6 and TRBJ1-1, reads DAGVTQSPTHLIKTRGQQVTLRCSPKSGHDTVSWYQQALGQGPQFIFQYYEEEERQRGNFPDRFSGHQFPNYSSELNVNALLLGDSALYLCASSLPGRGRDTEAFFGQGTRLTVV.

The chain recombines TRBV2 with TRBJ1-5; D not certain. This CDR3 spans 13 amino acids. V was trimmed by 7 bases and J by 6 bases, leaving 13 bases between them. Germline lookup yields CDR1 SNHLY and CDR2 FYNNEI. CDR3 amino acids: CASKGGSVQPQHF. Written as DNA, the CDR3 is TGTGCCAGCAAGGGAGGGAGCGTTCAGCCCCAGCATTTT.

The CDR3 nucleotides read TGTGCCAGCAGCTTAAGAATAGACAATGAGCAGTTCTTC. Protein product: CASSLRIDNEQFF. This rearrangement joins TRBV11-2 to TRBJ2-1; D remains unclear. From germline, CDR1 is SGHAT and CDR2 FQNNGV. The CDR3 covers 13 residues. V gave up 2 bases and J gave up 5 bases, with 7 bases separating them.

This chain links TRBV4-1 with TRBJ2-7, with TRBD2 as a possible D gene (5 bases). Trimming took 1 base from V and 3 from J, leaving 13 bases between them. Germline V CDR1 and CDR2: MGHRA, YSYEKL. This CDR3 region has 15 residues. The CDR3 is CASSQVIEAVYEQYF. CDR3 in DNA: TGCGCCAGCAGCCAAGTCATCGAAGCGGTCTACGAGCAGTACTTC.

J is TRBJ1-1 and V is TRBV7-2, with a possible D match to TRBD1 (6 bases). Germline CDR1 SGHTA, CDR2 FQGNSA. V was clipped by 4 bases and J by 5 bases, with 14 bases between them. This CDR3 is 14 amino acids long. The CDR3 DNA reads TGTGCCAGCAGCTCGCTACAGGGTTGGACTGAAGCTTTCTTT. It codes for CASSSLQGWTEAFF.

The rearrangement links TRBV27 to TRBJ2-2; D unclear. V was shortened by 5 bases and J by 5 bases, with 9 bases between the two germline ends. The CDR3 length is 13 residues. Germline V gene sequence: CDR1 MNHEY, CDR2 SMNVEV (reference sequence). The CDR3: CASSIGMTGELFF. CDR3 bases: TGTGCCAGCAGTATAGGGATGACCGGGGAGCTGTTTTTT.

This rearrangement joins TRBV6-5 to TRBJ1-5; maybe TRBD1 (5 bases). Germline V gene lookup returns CDR1 MNHEY and CDR2 SVGAGI. The CDR3 totals 12 residues. V was clipped by 4 bases and J by 8 bases, with 9 bases between them. CDR3 nucleotide sequence: TGTGCCAGCAGTTGGGGGGTGGAGCCCCAGCATTTT. Amino acids: CASSWGVEPQHF.

The chain links TRBV11-2 to TRBJ2-3, with D possibly being TRBD2 (6 bases). In germline, CDR1 is SGHAT, CDR2 FQNNGV. Trimming left V 5 bases short and J 0 bases short, with 12 bases between. The CDR3 is made up of 15 amino acids. CDR3 in amino acids: CASSRTGTSTDTQYF. The CDR3 DNA sequence: TGTGCCAGCAGCCGAACCGGGACTAGCACAGATACGCAGTATTTT.

The J gene is TRBJ2-2, the V gene TRBV29-1, with TRBD1 identical over 9 bases. J lost 4 bases, V lost 7 bases, and 4 bases had no gene match. Germline V gene sequence: CDR1 SQVTM, CDR2 ANQGSEA. The CDR3 has 13 amino acids. The CDR3 nucleotides read TGCAGCGGCGGGACAGGGATCACCGGGGAGCTGTTTTTT. Its protein is CSGGTGITGELFF.

A single count supports this clone. This chain connects TRBV2 to TRBJ2-5, with D unresolved. The germline gives CDR1 SNHLY, CDR2 FYNNEI. V was pared by 6 bases and J by 5 bases, with 10 bases between. The CDR3 totals 12 residues. The DNA for the CDR3 is TGTGCCAGCAGACCAGAAGTGGAGACCCAGTACTTC. It translates to CASRPEVETQYF.

V gene TRBV5-1 combines with J gene TRBJ2-3, with 7 bases aligning to TRBD2. V trimming: 6 bases; J trimming: 4 bases; junction bases outside the gene matches: 5. The V gene's germline CDR1 is SGHRS and CDR2 YFSETQ. This CDR3 comprises 13 residues. The CDR3 DNA sequence: TGCGCCAGCAAGTGGGGAGGGTCAGATACGCAGTATTTT. It specifies CASKWGGSDTQYF.

The genes are TRBV29-1 and TRBJ1-2, with a weak D call TRBD1 (5 bases). Germline V gene lookup returns CDR1 SQVTM and CDR2 ANQGSEA. The CDR3 is 13 residues long. V lost 4 bases to trimming and J lost 2 bases, with 11 bases between them. This chain's CDR3 is CSVVPGINYGYTF. The CDR3 region has the DNA TGCAGCGTTGTCCCAGGGATAAACTATGGCTACACCTTC.

The chain combines TRBV6-2 or TRBV6-3 with TRBJ2-7, with TRBD1 identical over 7 bases. Germline CDR1 is MNHEY and CDR2 is SVGEGT. V shed 2 bases, J shed 7 bases, and the junction held 8 bases outside the gene matches. The CDR3 length is 14 residues. CDR3: CASSYEEGAWEQYF. DNA for the CDR3: TGTGCCAGCAGTTACGAAGAGGGGGCGTGGGAGCAGTACTTC.

This chain uses TRBV25-1 with TRBJ1-3; 7 positions match TRBD1. J gave up 2 bases and V 3 bases, and 4 bases lay outside the gene matches. The CDR3 sequence is 15 residues long. Per the germline V gene, CDR1 is MGHDK and CDR2 is SYGVNS. CDR3 sequence reads: CASSDSRGAGNTIYF. CDR3 DNA sequence: TGTGCCAGCAGTGACAGCAGGGGGGCTGGAAACACCATATATTTT.

V and J are TRBV19 and TRBJ2-1; D remains unclear. V lost 8 bases and J 0 bases, leaving 2 bases between the germline ends. Germline-derived CDR1 and CDR2 are LNHDA and SQIVND (reference sequence). CDR3 length: 11 amino acids. The CDR3 nucleotides are TGTGCCAGTCTCTCCTACAATGAGCAGTTCTTC. Residues: CASLSYNEQFF.